Listed here is a single T cell receptor beta chain. Its antigen is still unknown. Not a single patient had been given any form of treatment at any point before undergoing thyroid surgery. The V gene lost 0 bases and the J gene lost 3 bases, with 8 bases spanning the gap. This CDR3 is built from 13 residues. Germline assignment: CDR1 DFQATT and CDR2 SNEGSKA (reference sequence). In the original processing: Clinicopathological groups supplied CDR3 differences that were used to build a distant-metastasis classifier for papillary thyroid cancer. Through MiXCR, TCRdb re-clonotyped the PCR reads. The V and J calls, along with clone size, are taken from TCRdb and not from the paper's own processing. The repertoire holds around 7,100 clones, with under 35% as singletons. The entry originates in a study of metastatic and nonmetastatic thyroid tumors. Study-wide background: Repertoires were compared across blood and tumor or nodule tissue from malignant and benign thyroid patients. Study conclusions and caveats: Compared with benign nodules, malignant thyroid tumors were reported to have significantly higher TCR beta diversity in both blood and tumor.

The rearrangement links TRBV20-1 to TRBJ1-1, with TRBD1 as a possible D gene (6 bases). The origin of this receptor is a female donor with papillary thyroid cancer or a benign thyroid nodule (not recorded which). Some clones in this sample may be carry-over from other donors' samples. Sequencing used adjacent normal tissue. Here the CDR3 reads CSAREGADTEAFF. The CDR3 DNA follows: TGCAGTGCTAGAGAGGGGGCGGACACTGAAGCTTTCTTT.